The clone carrying this T cell receptor (beta chain) was seen ten or more times. Its antigen is still unknown. The DNA ends 3 residues before the CDR3 does, and the rest of the CDR3 is filled in from the germline J gene. The CDR3 spans 18 residues. V lost 4 bases to trimming and J lost 1 base; unmatched junction nucleotides: 11. Germline V lookup: CDR1 MGHRA, CDR2 YSYEKL. Most patients and controls had Caucasian heritage. This specimen comes from a study of T cell clonality in common variable immunodeficiency. General study results and limits: T cell subpopulation sequencing would be needed to explain CVID clonality. Repertoire-complication correlations in CVID were limited by patient heterogeneity.

Measured with immunoSEQ multiplex PCR; TCRdb has only the in-frame clones, and not every one. The sample was found to contain tens of thousands of clones, and every one recurs. The receptor comes from a person aged 18 to 75 in good health. This chain joins TRBV4-1 and TRBJ2-4, with TRBD1 matching 9 bases. Sequences were obtained from peripheral blood mononuclear cells. The CDR3 loop reads CASSPIYIGTGAKNIQYF. The covered CDR3 bases are TGCGCCAGCAGCCCCATCTACATCGGGACAGGGGCCAAAAACATT.